One sample yielded the 31 T cell receptor beta chains listed below, sequenced in a study of cytomegalovirus exposure and HLA in healthy donors. Primers included in the PCR were 60 Vbeta and 13 Jbeta primers. Libraries were prepared by immunoSEQ multiplex PCR; TCRdb keeps only in-frame clonotypes and omits some of them. Of around 39,000 clones in the sample, 64% were seen once. The material sequenced was PBMCs. The receptors come from a human donor in good health.

The V and J genes are TRBV9 and TRBJ1-3; the match to TRBD1 covers 7 bases. Germline V gene lookup returns CDR1 SGDLS and CDR2 YYNGEE. V shed 0 bases and J 8 bases; nucleotides not matched to a gene: 8. The CDR3 extends over 15 amino acids. This CDR3 reads CASSVDRGGGDTIYF. CDR3 coding DNA: TGTGCCAGCAGCGTAGACAGGGGCGGAGGAGACACCATATATTTT.

This clone was recorded once. This chain links TRBV14 with TRBJ1-1; tentatively, D is TRBD1 (5 bases). This CDR3 is built from 16 residues. Trimming removed 0 bases from V and 1 base from J, with 12 bases in between. The germline V gene encodes CDR1 SGHDN and CDR2 FVKESK. Here the CDR3 reads CASSQDGFRGNTEAFF. In DNA, the CDR3 is TGTGCCAGCAGCCAAGACGGGTTTAGGGGGAACACTGAAGCTTTCTTT.

This rearrangement joins TRBV4-2 to TRBJ2-1, with TRBD2 matching 10 bases. The CDR3 length is 15 residues. Trimming removed 3 bases from V and 3 bases from J; junction bases left unmatched: 2. Germline V gene sequence: CDR1 LGHNA, CDR2 YNFKEQ. In DNA, the CDR3 is TGTGCCAGCAGCCACGGGACTAGCGACTACAATGAGCAGTTCTTC. Encoded protein: CASSHGTSDYNEQFF.

The rearrangement joins TRBV6-6 to TRBJ1-1; unclear D gene. Trimming took 0 bases from V and 11 from J, leaving 10 bases between them. The CDR3 runs to 12 residues. Germline V gives CDR1 MNHNY, CDR2 SVGAGI (reference sequence). CDR3 in DNA: TGTGCCAGCAGTTACTCAGAGGAGTCGGCTTTCTTT. Its protein is CASSYSEESAFF.

The V gene is TRBV4-3, the J gene TRBJ2-1, with 9 nucleotides matching TRBD1. Germline CDR1 and CDR2: LGHNA and YSLEER. V was pared by 3 bases and J by 9 bases, with 6 bases of the junction left unmatched. CDR3 length equals 14 residues. CDR3 DNA sequence: TGCGCCAGCAGCCAGCGGACAGGGGTCCCTGAGCAGTTCTTC. The encoded protein is CASSQRTGVPEQFF.

Only a few counts were recorded for this clone. The V call is TRBV6-5, the J call TRBJ2-7; a possible D gene is TRBD1 (5 bases). Germline assignment: CDR1 MNHEY and CDR2 SVGAGI. The CDR3 sequence is 14 residues long. With 0 bases removed from V and 6 bases from J, the gap between germline ends came to 12 bases. CDR3: CASSYSLGQGEQYF. CDR3 nucleotide sequence: TGTGCCAGCAGTTACTCCCTGGGGCAGGGCGAGCAGTACTTC.

V is TRBV5-1 and J is TRBJ1-5; D gene uncertain. CDR3 size: 15 residues. CDR1 and CDR2 from the germline V gene are SGHRS and YFSETQ. Trimming removed 0 bases from V and 1 base from J, with 8 bases in between. DNA of the CDR3: TGCGCCAGCAGCTTGGGAGGTGGAAGCAATCAGCCCCAGCATTTT. Amino acids: CASSLGGGSNQPQHF.

This clone was counted a few times. V usage is TRBV12-5 and J usage is TRBJ1-5, with D uncertain. Germline V CDR1 and CDR2: LGHNT, FRNRAP. V was clipped by 6 bases and J by 2 bases, with 14 bases between them. The CDR3 covers 15 residues. CDR3 loop: CASGTPWRGNQPQHF. In DNA form, the CDR3 reads TGTGCTAGTGGCACGCCTTGGAGAGGCAATCAGCCCCAGCATTTT.

The V call is TRBV5-1, the J call TRBJ2-2, with D possibly TRBD1 on 5 matching bases. V gave up 0 bases and J gave up 6 bases, with 9 bases separating them. In germline, CDR1 is SGHRS, CDR2 YFSETQ. The CDR3 sequence is 14 residues long. This CDR3 reads CASSLGQGAGELFF. CDR3 bases: TGCGCCAGCAGCTTGGGACAAGGGGCCGGGGAGCTGTTTTTT.

The chain is built from TRBV6-5 and TRBJ1-5; no firm D call. The CDR3 length is 12 residues. Germline assignment: CDR1 MNHEY and CDR2 SVGAGI. V lost 4 bases to trimming and J lost 3 bases, with 4 bases between them. Here the CDR3 DNA reads TGTGCCAGCAGTTCCAACAATCAGCCCCAGCATTTT. Its translation is CASSSNNQPQHF.

This clone was detected once. At one end, the junction sequence differs from germline, possibly due to a read error. This rearrangement joins TRBV6-1 to TRBJ1-2, with TRBD1 matching over 7 bases. CDR1 and CDR2 from the germline V gene are MNHNS and SASEGT. The CDR3 sequence is 14 residues long. The CDR3 protein is CASSEGTANYGYTF. Written as DNA, the CDR3 is TGTGCCAGCAGCGAAGGGACAGCTAACTATGGCTACACCTTC.

The chain is built from TRBV5-1 and TRBJ1-1, with a possible D match to TRBD1 (6 bases). The germline V gene encodes CDR1 SGHRS and CDR2 YFSETQ. V shed 4 bases and J shed 3 bases, with 16 bases lying between them. The CDR3 contains 15 residues. DNA for the CDR3: TGCGCCAGCAGCCCTTACCGAGGGGGAGACACTGAAGCTTTCTTT. Translated, it gives CASSPYRGGDTEAFF.

V is TRBV11-2 and J is TRBJ2-1; TRBD2 matches 7 bases. The CDR3 extends over 15 amino acids. The germline CDR1 and CDR2 sequences are SGHAT and FQNNGV. V lost 1 base and J lost 5; bases outside the gene matches: 5. In nucleotides, the CDR3 is TGTGCCAGCAGCTTAGGGACTAGTTGGAACAATGAGCAGTTCTTC. Translated: CASSLGTSWNNEQFF.

This clone turned up a few times. The chain couples TRBV5-5 to TRBJ2-5; 8 nucleotides match TRBD1. V lost 4 bases and J lost 4; bases outside the gene matches: 9. The germline V gene has CDR1 SGHKS and CDR2 YYEKEE (reference sequence). The CDR3 totals 15 residues. The CDR3 region is CASSNIMTGAETQYF. The CDR3 DNA is TGTGCCAGCAGCAACATTATGACAGGGGCAGAGACCCAGTACTTC.

This chain uses TRBV7-2 with TRBJ1-3; D not resolved. Trimming removed 4 bases at V and 0 bases at J, with 13 bases between. From germline, CDR1 is SGHTA and CDR2 FQGNSA. The CDR3 runs 16 residues. CDR3 in amino acids: CASSSQQSFSGNTIYF. The DNA for the CDR3 is TGTGCCAGCAGCTCCCAACAGAGCTTCTCTGGAAACACCATATATTTT.

This clone was counted between two and nine times. The V and J genes are TRBV30 and TRBJ1-2, with 8 bases that match TRBD1. CDR3 length: 16 amino acids. The germline V gene has CDR1 GTSNPN and CDR2 SVGIG (reference sequence). The junction had 13 bases not matched to a gene; V was cut back by 0 bases and J by 7 bases. The CDR3 coding sequence is TGTGCCTGGAGTGTTCCAGGGGGCGCCTACGGGTCTGGCTACACCTTC. Protein: CAWSVPGGAYGSGYTF.

The chain links TRBV2 to TRBJ2-1, with TRBD2 identical over 10 bases. Per germline, CDR1 SNHLY and CDR2 FYNNEI. The CDR3 is 15 amino acids. J gave up 4 bases and V 5 bases, and 5 bases lay outside the gene matches. Written as DNA, the CDR3 is TGTGCCAGCAGTCGCACTAGCGGGGTTTACAATGAGCAGTTCTTC. Residues: CASSRTSGVYNEQFF.

This chain uses TRBV7-7 with TRBJ2-3; D gene unclear. Germline V gene lookup returns CDR1 SSHAT and CDR2 FNYEAQ (reference sequence). This CDR3 spans 13 amino acids. V lost 3 bases, J lost 2 bases, and 6 bases lay in between. The CDR3 sequence: CASSFSFTDTQYF. The CDR3 nucleotides are TGTGCCAGCAGCTTTTCATTCACAGATACGCAGTATTTT.

CDR3 sequence reads: CASRAIQNQPQHF. CDR3 sequence (DNA): TGTGCCAGCAGAGCGATCCAGAATCAGCCCCAGCATTTT. V gene TRBV2 combines with J gene TRBJ1-5; no firm D call. Per the germline V gene, CDR1 is SNHLY and CDR2 is FYNNEI. The CDR3 is 13 residues long. V shed 6 bases and J shed 4 bases, with 10 bases lying between them.

This clone has a single count. The chain combines TRBV4-3 with TRBJ2-7; TRBD1 aligns across 7 bases. Germline CDR1 reads LGHNA; CDR2 reads YSLEER. This CDR3 has 17 residues. Unmatched junction bases numbered 12, after V lost 3 bases and J lost 1 base. The DNA for the CDR3 is TGCGCCAGCAGCCATGATTGGGCCGACAGGGTGTCCTACGAGCAGTACTTC. Its translation is CASSHDWADRVSYEQYF.

The chain uses TRBV19 and TRBJ1-1; TRBD1 agrees at 7 bases. CDR3 length: 12 amino acids. Trimming removed 6 bases from V and 7 bases from J; junction bases left unmatched: 5. Germline values: CDR1 LNHDA, CDR2 SQIVND (reference sequence). CDR3 coding DNA: TGTGCCAGTAGCCTGACAGGGATTGAAGCTTTCTTT. Residues: CASSLTGIEAFF. Full variable domain (rest looked up from reference TRBV19 and TRBJ1-1): DGGITQSPKYLFRKEGQNVTLSCEQNLNHDAMYWYRQDPGQGLRLIYYSQIVNDFQKGDIAEGYSVSREKKESFPLTVTSAQKNPTAFYLCASSLTGIEAFFGQGTRLTVV.

The rearrangement uses TRBV29-1 and TRBJ1-1; TRBD1 is a possible D gene (5 bases). The V gene's germline CDR1 is SQVTM and CDR2 ANQGSEA. V lost 4 bases and J 5 bases, leaving 17 bases between the germline ends. This CDR3 has 14 residues. The CDR3: CSVARGGGDTEAFF. The CDR3 nucleotides are TGCAGCGTTGCCCGGGGGGGAGGGGATACTGAAGCTTTCTTT.

The chain joins TRBV18 to TRBJ2-5; no definite D call. Trimming stripped 0 bases from V and 3 bases from J, with 5 bases between. This CDR3 is 13 amino acids long. The germline V gene has CDR1 KGHSH and CDR2 LQKENI. CDR3 in amino acids: CASSPPSKETQYF. The DNA of the CDR3 is TGTGCCAGCTCACCACCGTCCAAAGAGACCCAGTACTTC.

V gene TRBV5-4 combines with J gene TRBJ2-1; the match to TRBD2 covers 7 bases. Germline V gene data show CDR1 as SGHNT and CDR2 as YYREEE (reference sequence). The CDR3 spans 15 residues. V lost 4 bases to trimming and J lost 6 bases; unmatched junction nucleotides: 10. CDR3 nucleotide sequence: TGTGCCAGCAGCCACCCGGGAGCTAGCGGCAATGAGCAGTTCTTC. This codes for CASSHPGASGNEQFF.

This chain joins TRBV25-1 and TRBJ1-2, with a tentative D call TRBD1 (5 bases). CDR3 length equals 15 residues. The germline V gene has CDR1 MGHDK and CDR2 SYGVNS. Trimming removed 5 bases at V and 5 bases at J, with 18 bases between. In nucleotides, the CDR3 is TGTGCCAGCAGTAATCCGCGACAGCCCCATTATGGCTACACCTTC. It encodes CASSNPRQPHYGYTF.

The DNA of the CDR3 is TGCGCCAGCAGCCCTGCGGGACAGCAGTACAATGAGCAGTTCTTC. Its translation is CASSPAGQQYNEQFF. The chain couples TRBV5-1 to TRBJ2-1, with D possibly being TRBD1 (7 bases). Germline V gene lookup returns CDR1 SGHRS and CDR2 YFSETQ. CDR3 length: 15 residues. V was pared by 4 bases and J by 4 bases, with 15 bases between.

This chain connects TRBV9 to TRBJ2-1, with D perhaps matching TRBD2 (6 bases). The germline V gene has CDR1 SGDLS and CDR2 YYNGEE. The V and J ends lost 2 bases and 7 bases respectively, with 19 bases between them. The CDR3 length is 16 residues. The CDR3 nucleotides are TGTGCCAGCAGCGTTGCTACCCTGCGGGGCGTTAATGAGCAGTTCTTC. Translating it yields CASSVATLRGVNEQFF.

V gene TRBV18 combines with J gene TRBJ2-2; D might be TRBD1 (6 bases). V was shortened by 3 bases and J by 0 bases, with 8 bases between the two germline ends. The germline V gene encodes CDR1 KGHSH and CDR2 LQKENI. This CDR3 region has 15 residues. As DNA, the CDR3 is TGTGCCAGCTCACCGGACAGCCCGAACACCGGGGAGCTGTTTTTT. Translating it yields CASSPDSPNTGELFF.

The chain is built from TRBV7-2 and TRBJ1-2; 8 positions agree with TRBD1. The CDR3 consists of 14 residues. Trimming removed 2 bases from V and 6 bases from J; junction bases left unmatched: 5. Germline V gene data show CDR1 as SGHTA and CDR2 as FQGNSA. For the CDR3, the DNA is TGTGCCAGCAGCTTAAATGGACAGGGAGATGGCTACACCTTC. Translated: CASSLNGQGDGYTF.

This chain's CDR3 is CAIMSGAKGSYNEQFF. The CDR3 coding sequence is TGTGCCATCATGAGCGGGGCCAAAGGCTCCTACAATGAGCAGTTCTTC. The V and J genes are TRBV10-3 and TRBJ2-1, with 7 bases aligning to TRBD2. Germline trimming cut 7 bases from V and 0 bases from J; bases unmatched to any gene: 9. Germline CDR1 and CDR2: ENHRY and SYGVKD. The CDR3 is 16 amino acids.

V usage is TRBV10-2 and J usage is TRBJ2-1; a possible D gene is TRBD2 (6 bases). The V end was cut by 7 bases, the J end by 2 bases, with 12 bases between. CDR3 length: 14 amino acids. Germline V gene lookup returns CDR1 WSHSY and CDR2 SAAADI. Written as DNA, the CDR3 is TGCGCCAGCAATCGGGGGACTCCCTACAATGAGCAGTTCTTC. It is translated as CASNRGTPYNEQFF.